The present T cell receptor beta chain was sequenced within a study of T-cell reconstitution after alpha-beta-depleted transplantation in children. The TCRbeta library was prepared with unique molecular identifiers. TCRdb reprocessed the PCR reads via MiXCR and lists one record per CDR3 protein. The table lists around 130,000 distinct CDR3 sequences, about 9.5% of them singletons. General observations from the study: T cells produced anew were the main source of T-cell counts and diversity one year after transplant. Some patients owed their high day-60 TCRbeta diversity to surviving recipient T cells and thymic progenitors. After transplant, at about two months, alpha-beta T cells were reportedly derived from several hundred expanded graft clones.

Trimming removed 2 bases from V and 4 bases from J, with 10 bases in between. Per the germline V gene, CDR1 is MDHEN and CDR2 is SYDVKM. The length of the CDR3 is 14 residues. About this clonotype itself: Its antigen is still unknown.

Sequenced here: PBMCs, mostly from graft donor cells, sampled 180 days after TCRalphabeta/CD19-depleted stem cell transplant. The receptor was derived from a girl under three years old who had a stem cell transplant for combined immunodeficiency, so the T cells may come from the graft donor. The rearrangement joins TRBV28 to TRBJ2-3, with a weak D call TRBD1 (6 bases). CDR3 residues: CASSLGRGPDTQYF. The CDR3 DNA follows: TGTGCCAGCAGTTTAGGCAGGGGCCCAGATACGCAGTATTTT.